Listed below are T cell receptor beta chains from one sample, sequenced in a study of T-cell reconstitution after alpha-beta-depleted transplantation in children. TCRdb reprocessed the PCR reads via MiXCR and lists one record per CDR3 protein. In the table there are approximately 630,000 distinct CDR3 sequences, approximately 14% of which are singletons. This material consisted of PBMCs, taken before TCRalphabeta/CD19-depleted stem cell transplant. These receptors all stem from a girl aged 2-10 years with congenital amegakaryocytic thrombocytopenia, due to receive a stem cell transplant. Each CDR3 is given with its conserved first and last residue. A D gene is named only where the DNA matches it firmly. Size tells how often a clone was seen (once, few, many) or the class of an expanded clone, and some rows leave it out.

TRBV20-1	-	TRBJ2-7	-	TGCAGTGCTGAGGGGACGGACGAGCAGTACTTC	CSAEGTDEQYF
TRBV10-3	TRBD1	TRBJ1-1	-	TGTGCCATCAGTGAGTCGGCGACAGGGGGAACACTGGCTGAAGCTTTCTTT	CAISESATGGTLAEAFF
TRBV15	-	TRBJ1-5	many	TGTGCCACCAGCAGAGAGGCCAATCAGCCCCAGCATTTT	CATSREANQPQHF
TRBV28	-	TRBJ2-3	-	TGCCTCATAAGCAGTCCCAATCAGGGAGGAGATACGCAGTATTTT	CLISSPNQGGDTQYF
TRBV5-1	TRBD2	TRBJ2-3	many	TGCGCCAGCAGCTTGGGACTAGCGGGAGCAGATACGCAGTATTTT	CASSLGLAGADTQYF
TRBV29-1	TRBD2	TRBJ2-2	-	TGCAGCGTGGATACGCCCGGGACTAGTACCGGGGAGCTGTTTTTT	CSVDTPGTSTGELFF
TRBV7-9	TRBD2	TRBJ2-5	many	TGTGCCAGCAGCTTATCCCTAAGCGGGAGTCGAAAGGAGACCCAGTACTTC	CASSLSLSGSRKETQYF
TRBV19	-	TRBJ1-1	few	TGTGCCAGTAGTATGGTAGGTGGGAGTGTCGCTTTCTTT	CASSMVGGSVAFF
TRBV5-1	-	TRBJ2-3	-	TGCGCCAGCAGCTTGGAGTCTTTGGAGGGAGATACGCAGTATTTT	CASSLESLEGDTQYF
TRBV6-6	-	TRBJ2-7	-	TGTGTGACTCGGTTGCACCGCGAGCAGTACTTC	CVTRLHREQYF
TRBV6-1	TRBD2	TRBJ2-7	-	TGTGCCAGCAGTGAAGCGCTGAGTGGTAGCGGGGCCGAGCAGTACTTC	CASSEALSGSGAEQYF
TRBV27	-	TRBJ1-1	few	TGTGCCAGCCATCAACAGACGAACACTGAAGCTTTCTTT	CASHQQTNTEAFF
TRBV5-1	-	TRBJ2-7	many	TGCGCCAGCAGCTTGGGTCTAGTCGACGAGCAGTACTTC	CASSLGLVDEQYF
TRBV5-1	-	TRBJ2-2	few	TGCGCCAGCAGCTGGTCGCCCAGGGGGAACACCGGGGAGCTGTTTTTT	CASSWSPRGNTGELFF
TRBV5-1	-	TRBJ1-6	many	TGCGCCAGCAGCGACCCGGGCGAGGGTTCCTATAATTCACCCCTCCACTTT	CASSDPGEGSYNSPLHF
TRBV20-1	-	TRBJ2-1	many	TGCAGTGCTCAGGGTGGTGGTGAGCAGTTCTTC	CSAQGGGEQFF
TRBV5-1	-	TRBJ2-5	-	TGCGCCAGCAGCTTGGGGGGCAGGAAAGACACCCAGTACTTC	CASSLGGRKDTQYF
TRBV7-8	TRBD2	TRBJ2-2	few	TGTGCCAGCAGCTCCGGACCCCTAGCGGGAGCCGGGGAGCTGTTTTTT	CASSSGPLAGAGELFF
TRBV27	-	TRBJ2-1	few	TGTGCCAGCAGTTTGTCGGCCTTCACCTTAACCAATGAGCAGTTCTTC	CASSLSAFTLTNEQFF
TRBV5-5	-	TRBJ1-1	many	TGTGCCAGCAGCTTGGGGCTTAGGGCATCCATGAACACTGAAGCTTTCTTT	CASSLGLRASMNTEAFF
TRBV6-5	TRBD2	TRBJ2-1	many	TGTGCCAGCGATAGGGGCGGGACTAGCCGCCAGAATGAGCAGTTCTTC	CASDRGGTSRQNEQFF
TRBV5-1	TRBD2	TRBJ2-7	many	TGCGCCAGCAGCTTACTAGCGGGAGCTACCTACGAGCAGTACTTC	CASSLLAGATYEQYF
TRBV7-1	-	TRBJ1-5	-	TGTGCCAGCAGCTCAGGGGTCCTAAGCAATCAGCCCCAGCATTTT	CASSSGVLSNQPQHF
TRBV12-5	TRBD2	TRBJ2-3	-	TGTGCTAGTGGTTTGGTTAGCGGGAGCCCCCCAGATACGCAGTATTTT	CASGLVSGSPPDTQYF
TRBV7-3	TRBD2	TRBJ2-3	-	TGTGCCAGCAGCCAAGCGGGAGGGCACACAGATACGCAGTATTTT	CASSQAGGHTDTQYF
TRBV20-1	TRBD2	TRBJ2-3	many	TGCAGTGCTAGGGGGGGGTCCTCCTTGGATACGCAGTATTTT	CSARGGSSLDTQYF
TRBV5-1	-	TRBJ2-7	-	TGCGCCAGCAGCTTGGGCGATGCGATCTCCTACGAGCAGTACTTC	CASSLGDAISYEQYF
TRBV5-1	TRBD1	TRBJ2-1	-	TGCGCCAGCAGCACATGGGACAGAGACAATGAGCAGTTCTTC	CASSTWDRDNEQFF
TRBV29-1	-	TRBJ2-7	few	TGCAGCGTCGTCCCGGGCTTTGGGTACGAGCAGTACTTC	CSVVPGFGYEQYF
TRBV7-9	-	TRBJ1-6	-	TGTGCCAGCAGCTTAGCTGGCAATAATTCACCCCTCCACTTT	CASSLAGNNSPLHF
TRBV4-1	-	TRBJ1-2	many	TGCGCCAGCAGTCTCCCTGGGACGGGGGCCTATGGCTACACCTTC	CASSLPGTGAYGYTF
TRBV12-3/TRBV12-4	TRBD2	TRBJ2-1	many	TGTGCCAGCAGTTTATCACTAGCGGGCTCCTACAATGAGCAGTTCTTC	CASSLSLAGSYNEQFF
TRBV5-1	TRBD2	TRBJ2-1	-	TGCGCCAGCAGCCTAGGGACTAGCGGGGATCACAATGAGCAGTTCTTC	CASSLGTSGDHNEQFF
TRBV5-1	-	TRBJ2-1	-	TGCGCCAGCAGAAGCGTGAGCTCCTACAATGAGCAGTTCTTC	CASRSVSSYNEQFF
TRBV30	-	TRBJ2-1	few	TGTGCCTGGAGTGTACGGAACTATGAGCAGTTCTTC	CAWSVRNYEQFF
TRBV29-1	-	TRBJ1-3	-	TGCAGCGTTGAAGGGGGGGACACCATATATTTT	CSVEGGDTIYF
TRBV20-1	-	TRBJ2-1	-	TGCAGTGCTAACCGGGAGTATCCCTACAATGAGCAGTTCTTC	CSANREYPYNEQFF
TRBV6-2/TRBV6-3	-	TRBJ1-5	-	TGTGCCAGCAGTTACTGGCAGGCCAATCAGCCCCAGCATTTT	CASSYWQANQPQHF
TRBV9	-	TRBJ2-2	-	TGTGCCAGCAGCGAGAAACAGGACTGGAACACCGGGGAGCTGTTTTTT	CASSEKQDWNTGELFF
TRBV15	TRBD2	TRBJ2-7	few	TGTGCCACCAGCAGACACAGGGGACTAGCGGTCTACGAGCAGTACTTC	CATSRHRGLAVYEQYF
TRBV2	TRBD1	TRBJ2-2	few	TGTGCCAGCAACCCGGGACAGGTGAACACCGGGGAGCTGTTTTTT	CASNPGQVNTGELFF
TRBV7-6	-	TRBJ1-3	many	TGTGCCAGCAGCTTAGGAGCCAGTACATCCTCTGGAAACACCATATATTTT	CASSLGASTSSGNTIYF
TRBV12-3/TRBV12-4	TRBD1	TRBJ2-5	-	TGTGCCAGCAGTTTAGGAGACAGGGCCAAAGGGAGAGAGACCCAGTACTTC	CASSLGDRAKGRETQYF
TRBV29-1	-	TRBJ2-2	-	TGCAGCGTTGAACTCGGGCGGGCAGGGGAGCTGTTTTTT	CSVELGRAGELFF
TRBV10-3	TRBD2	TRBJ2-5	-	TGTGCCATCAGTGAGGCTAGCGGGAGGGGTAGAGAGACCCAGTACTTC	CAISEASGRGRETQYF
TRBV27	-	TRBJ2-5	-	TGTGCCAGCAGGAGGACGGGGCCCCCAGAGACCCAGTACTTC	CASRRTGPPETQYF
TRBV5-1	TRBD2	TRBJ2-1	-	TGCGCCAGCAGCTGGGGGTCGGCTAGCGGCAATGAGCAGTTCTTC	CASSWGSASGNEQFF
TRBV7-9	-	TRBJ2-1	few	TGTGCCAGCAGCTTAGTTTTTTCGGGGGACCACTACAATGAGCAGTTCTTC	CASSLVFSGDHYNEQFF
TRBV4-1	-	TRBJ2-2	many	TGCGCCAGCAGCCAAGATTGGGCTAGTGCAAGCGGGGAGCTGTTTTTT	CASSQDWASASGELFF
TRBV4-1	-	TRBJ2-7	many	TGCGCCAGCAGCCAGCGGGACGGCCGCTCCTACGAGCAGTACTTC	CASSQRDGRSYEQYF
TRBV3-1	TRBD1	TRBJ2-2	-	TGTGCCAGCAGCCCCCACGGGACAGGGGTGAGCGGGGAGCTGTTTTTT	CASSPHGTGVSGELFF
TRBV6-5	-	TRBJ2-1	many	TGTGCCAGCAGTTATACCCGGGGCCGTCCGTCATCCTACAATGAGCAGTTCTTC	CASSYTRGRPSSYNEQFF
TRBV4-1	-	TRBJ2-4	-	TGCGCCAGCAGCCAGATCGGGTCCTCTCTTCAGTACTTC	CASSQIGSSLQYF
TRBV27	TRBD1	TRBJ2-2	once	TGTGCCAGCAGTTCCGAGGACAGGGCGAACACCGGGGAGCTGTTTTTT	CASSSEDRANTGELFF
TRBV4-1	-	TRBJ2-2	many	TGCGCCAGCAGCCAAGAGGGGGCGGGGGTTTGGACCGGGGAGCTGTTTTTT	CASSQEGAGVWTGELFF
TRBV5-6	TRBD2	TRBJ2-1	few	TGTGCCAGCAGCCCCGGGCTAGCGGGATATAGCAATGAGCAGTTCTTC	CASSPGLAGYSNEQFF
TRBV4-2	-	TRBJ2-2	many	TGTGCCAGCAGCCTGGGGGGGCCAGCCGGGGAGCTGTTTTTT	CASSLGGPAGELFF
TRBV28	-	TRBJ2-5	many	TGTGCCAGCAGTTTCATCGGGTTTGGGACCCAGTACTTC	CASSFIGFGTQYF
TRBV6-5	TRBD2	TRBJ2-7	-	TGTGCCAGCAGTTCCAGCGGGGCTAACTACGAGCAGTACTTC	CASSSSGANYEQYF